These 7 T cell receptor beta chains share one sample of origin, sequenced in a study of patients with pleural tuberculosis. TCRdb processed the reads anew with MiXCR; each CDR3 protein has one entry. This table holds around 50,000 distinct CDR3 sequences, 7.3% found once. The receptors here all came from a human donor with pleural tuberculosis.

This clonotype was found many times. This chain joins TRBV11-1 and TRBJ2-1; 8 bases agree with TRBD2. Looked up from germline, CDR1 is SGHAT and CDR2 is FQDESV (reference sequence). The V gene end was trimmed by 5 bases and the J gene end by 9 bases; junction bases not matched to a gene: 9. The CDR3 contains 14 residues. CDR3 in DNA: TGTGCCAGCAGCGGGGACGGCGGGAGGCCTGAGCAGTTCTTC. Its translation is CASSGDGGRPEQFF. The full variable domain, with the rest looked up from reference TRBV11-1 and TRBJ2-1, is EAEVAQSPRYKITEKSQAVAFWCDPISGHATLYWYRQILGQGPELLVQFQDESVVDDSQLPKDRFSAERLKGVDSTLKIQPAELGDSAMYLCASSGDGGRPEQFFGPGTRLTVL.

This clonotype showed up many times. The V and J genes are TRBV6-2 or TRBV6-3 and TRBJ2-1; D might be TRBD1 or TRBD2, each matching 5 bases. Germline loops: CDR1 MNHEY, CDR2 SVGEGT. This CDR3 region has 15 residues. V was cut by 2 bases and J by 1 base, with 9 bases left in between. This chain's CDR3 is CASSYTGPSYNEQFF. In DNA, the CDR3 is TGTGCCAGCAGTTACACGGGACCATCCTACAATGAGCAGTTCTTC.

Comment on this clonotype: Just one base apart from a much larger clone, this may be a read error. The CDR3 does not close with the conserved phenylalanine or tryptophan, likely indicating a read error. J is TRBJ1-1 and V is TRBV5-1; D may be TRBD1 (5 bases). Between the trimmed V and J ends, which lost 5 bases and 2 bases, there was a span of 16 bases. CDR3 length: 15 amino acids. CDR1 is SGHRS, CDR2 YFSETQ, per germline. CDR3 sequence: CASRTASIVNTEAFS. In DNA form, the CDR3 reads TGCGCCAGCAGGACAGCATCTATTGTTAACACTGAAGCTTTCTCT.

The J gene is TRBJ2-2, the V gene TRBV11-1; 7 nucleotides line up with TRBD1. CDR1 and CDR2 from the germline V gene are SGHAT and FQDESV (reference sequence). Trimming at V came to 5 bases and at J to 3 bases, leaving 3 bases not matched to a gene. There are 14 residues in the CDR3. The CDR3 sequence is CASSRQGDTGELFF. The DNA for the CDR3 is TGTGCCAGCAGCAGACAGGGAGACACCGGGGAGCTGTTTTTT.

In this sample, this clonotype turned up many times. J is TRBJ2-5 and V is TRBV20-1, with 11 bases that match TRBD2. The ends lost 6 bases at V and 1 base at J; junction bases unmatched: 7. The germline gives CDR1 DFQATT, CDR2 SNEGSKA (reference sequence). There are 15 residues in the CDR3. The CDR3 DNA follows: TGCAGTGCGCGGACGACTAGCGGGGCCCAAGAGACCCAGTACTTC. Translation: CSARTTSGAQETQYF.

This clonotype was seen many times. This chain links TRBV20-1 with TRBJ1-1, with D unresolved. CDR3 length: 13 residues. Trimming removed 0 bases at V and 5 bases at J, with 10 bases between. Germline CDR1 and CDR2: DFQATT and SNEGSKA (reference sequence). The CDR3 nucleotides are TGCAGTGCTAGAGAGGCATTTTTTACTGAAGCTTTCTTT. It is translated as CSAREAFFTEAFF.

This clonotype was seen many times. V and J are TRBV25-1 and TRBJ1-1; no definite D call. CDR3 size: 11 residues. Deletions cut 1 base from V and 8 bases from J, with 5 bases between. Germline assignment: CDR1 MGHDK and CDR2 SYGVNS. The CDR3 coding sequence is TGTGCCAGCAGTGAATTAGGCGAAGCTTTCTTT. Translation gives CASSELGEAFF.